One sample yielded the 19 T cell receptor beta chains listed below, sequenced in a study of CD8 T cells in Susac syndrome. An amount of RNA that ranged from roughly 0.5 to 1 ug was reverse transcribed with random hexamers. TCRdb reanalysed the immunoSEQ multiplex PCR reads using MiXCR and keeps one entry per CDR3 protein. The sample shows approximately 150,000 distinct CDR3 sequences, roughly 94% of them seen only once. The sequencing input was CD4+ T cells from PBMCs. These receptors came from a human donor in good health.

V usage is TRBV5-1 and J usage is TRBJ1-1; possibly TRBD1 for D (5 bases). Trimming removed 0 bases at V and 1 base at J, with 13 bases between. The length of the CDR3 is 16 residues. Germline V gene lookup returns CDR1 SGHRS and CDR2 YFSETQ. The CDR3 spells CASSLDLGGRNTEAFF. CDR3 DNA sequence: TGCGCCAGCAGCTTGGACCTCGGGGGACGGAACACTGAAGCTTTCTTT.

In its sample, this clonotype was seen once. V usage is TRBV15 and J usage is TRBJ2-1, with 9 positions matching TRBD2. V trimming: 1 base; J trimming: 6 bases; junction bases outside the gene matches: 4. Germline V CDR1 and CDR2: LNHNV, YYDKDF (reference sequence). CDR3 size: 15 residues. In DNA form, the CDR3 reads TGTGCCACCAGCAGAGCCGGGACTAGCATCAATGAGCAGTTCTTC. Amino acid sequence: CATSRAGTSINEQFF.

This chain links TRBV7-9 with TRBJ1-2; perhaps TRBD1 as D (5 bases). Germline-derived CDR1 and CDR2 are SEHNR and FQNEAQ (reference sequence). With 5 bases removed from V and 3 bases from J, the gap between germline ends came to 13 bases. The CDR3 covers 14 residues. Here the CDR3 reads CASSRVLGDYGYTF. In nucleotides, the CDR3 is TGTGCCAGCAGCCGGGTCTTAGGGGACTATGGCTACACCTTC.

The rearrangement links TRBV18 to TRBJ2-2; D is ambiguous. In germline, CDR1 is KGHSH, CDR2 LQKENI. CDR3 length equals 14 residues. V lost 3 bases and J lost 6, with 11 bases in between. The CDR3 DNA reads TGTGCCAGCTCACCTCTTTCGGTGGCCGGGGAGCTGTTTTTT. This codes for CASSPLSVAGELFF.

The J gene is TRBJ1-1, the V gene TRBV7-2; 9 bases map to TRBD1. The CDR3 is 13 amino acids. Germline assignment: CDR1 SGHTA and CDR2 FQGNSA. V shed 0 bases, J shed 13 bases, and the junction held 6 bases outside the gene matches. The CDR3 DNA reads TGTGCCAGCAGCTTAGCGGGGACAGGGCGGGGTTTCTTT. It encodes CASSLAGTGRGFF.

The chain employs TRBV3-1 and TRBJ1-5, with no clear D. V lost 4 bases and J lost 7, with 8 bases in between. Germline CDR1 LGHDT, CDR2 YNNKEL (reference sequence). The CDR3 totals 12 residues. CDR3 region: CASSLQAQPQHF. DNA of the CDR3: TGTGCCAGCAGCCTTCAGGCACAGCCCCAGCATTTT.

The chain carries TRBV6-2 or TRBV6-3 and TRBJ2-2; 8 nucleotides line up with TRBD1. Germline loops: CDR1 MNHEY, CDR2 SVGEGT. This CDR3 has 15 amino acids. After removal of 6 bases from V and 5 bases from J, the junction contained 8 bases not matched to a gene. The CDR3 DNA follows: TGTGCCAGCAGGAACCAGGGGGCCTGGACCGGGGAGCTGTTTTTT. The encoded protein is CASRNQGAWTGELFF.

A single count supports this clonotype. The CDR3 loop is CASGNRGQGNTIYF. CDR3 nucleotide sequence: TGTGCCAGCGGAAACCGGGGACAGGGGAACACCATATATTTT. The chain has TRBV2 and TRBJ1-3; 10 bases line up with TRBD1. CDR3 size: 14 residues. Germline values: CDR1 SNHLY, CDR2 FYNNEI. The trim removed 8 bases at V and 7 bases at J, leaving 8 bases unmatched.

This clonotype was recorded a few times. The chain links TRBV6-5 to TRBJ2-7; D may be TRBD1 (5 bases). The ends were cut back, 2 bases at V and 3 bases at J, with 8 bases in the middle. The germline V gene encodes CDR1 MNHEY and CDR2 SVGAGI. The CDR3 is 13 residues long. The CDR3 sequence: CASSYPGNYEQYF. In DNA, the CDR3 is TGTGCCAGCAGTTACCCAGGGAACTACGAGCAGTACTTC.

CDR3 in DNA: TGTGCCAGCTCAAAGGACAGGGATAAAATAGTGAACATTCAGTACTTC. It yields the protein CASSKDRDKIVNIQYF. The chain carries TRBV18 and TRBJ2-4; 8 bases line up with TRBD1. This CDR3 is built from 16 residues. CDR1 is KGHSH and CDR2 is LQKENI in the germline V gene. The trim removed 5 bases at V and 7 bases at J, leaving 13 bases unmatched.

As DNA, the CDR3 is TGTGCCAGCAGTCTCAGGGGTGAAGCTTTCTTT. This translates into CASSLRGEAFF. The chain couples TRBV12-3 or TRBV12-4 to TRBJ1-1, with D perhaps matching TRBD1 (6 bases). The CDR3 length is 11 residues. The germline V and J ends were trimmed by 5 bases and 7 bases, with 8 bases remaining between them.

This chain joins TRBV7-9 and TRBJ1-2; D is possibly TRBD1 (5 bases). Between the trimmed V and J ends, which lost 4 bases and 0 bases, there was a span of 15 bases. Germline lookup yields CDR1 SEHNR and CDR2 FQNEAQ (reference sequence). This CDR3 comprises 16 residues. In DNA, the CDR3 is TGTGCCAGCAGCTCCCGGGACGGCCTAACTAACTATGGCTACACCTTC. It yields the protein CASSSRDGLTNYGYTF.

V usage is TRBV25-1 and J usage is TRBJ1-5, with TRBD1 as a possible D gene (6 bases). The CDR3 is 14 residues long. Germline V CDR1 and CDR2: MGHDK, SYGVNS. Trimming removed 6 bases at V and 0 bases at J, with 9 bases between. The CDR3 spells CASSDRPSNQPQHF. In DNA form, the CDR3 reads TGTGCCAGCAGCGACAGGCCTAGCAATCAGCCCCAGCATTTT.

This clonotype was recorded once. V gene TRBV5-1 combines with J gene TRBJ1-1; 7 bases line up with TRBD1. The CDR3 has 15 residues. V dropped 5 bases and J dropped 5; count of bases not matched to a gene: 12. Germline CDR1 and CDR2: SGHRS and YFSETQ. This CDR3 is CASRGDRDGRTEAFF. The CDR3 coding sequence is TGCGCCAGCAGAGGTGACAGGGATGGGAGAACTGAAGCTTTCTTT. Looking up the rest from reference TRBV5-1 and TRBJ1-1 gives the full variable domain: KAGVTQTPRYLIKTRGQQVTLSCSPISGHRSVSWYQQTPGQGLQFLFEYFSETQRNKGNFPGRFSGRQFSNSRSEMNVSTLELGDSALYLCASRGDRDGRTEAFFGQGTRLTVV.

The rearrangement joins TRBV9 to TRBJ2-3, with 8 bases matching TRBD2. This CDR3 is 13 amino acids long. Germline V gene sequence: CDR1 SGDLS, CDR2 YYNGEE. J lost 15 bases, V lost 0 bases, and 9 bases had no gene match. Here the CDR3 DNA reads TGTGCCAGCAGCGTAGCTGGAGCGGGAGAAAGATATTTT. This sequence encodes CASSVAGAGERYF. Full variable domain (missing parts from reference TRBV9 and TRBJ2-3): DSGVTQTPKHLITATGQRVTLRCSPRSGDLSVYWYQQSLDQGLQFLIQYYNGEERAKGNILERFSAQQFPDLHSELNLSSLELGDSALYFCASSVAGAGERYFGPGTRLTVL.

This chain links TRBV3-1 with TRBJ2-5; TRBD1 matches 7 bases. This CDR3 spans 15 amino acids. After removal of 2 bases from V and 2 bases from J, the junction contained 5 bases not matched to a gene. Germline-derived CDR1 and CDR2 are LGHDT and YNNKEL (reference sequence). CDR3 bases: TGTGCCAGCAGCCAAAGGGGACAGACACAAGAGACCCAGTACTTC. This sequence encodes CASSQRGQTQETQYF.

The chain uses TRBV5-1 and TRBJ2-7; no firm D call. This CDR3 has 15 amino acids. CDR1 is SGHRS, CDR2 YFSETQ, per germline. V dropped 0 bases and J dropped 5 bases, with 15 bases sitting between them. The CDR3 DNA is TGCGCCAGCAGCTTGGGGCGGCCTACATTCGACGAGCAGTACTTC. It specifies CASSLGRPTFDEQYF.

The chain carries TRBV5-6 and TRBJ2-3; D gene ambiguous. Germline CDR1 SGHDT, CDR2 YYEEEE. This CDR3 spans 13 amino acids. The V gene lost 2 bases and the J gene lost 4 bases, with 8 bases spanning the gap. The CDR3 is CASSLVGSDTQYF. The CDR3 bases are TGTGCCAGCAGCTTAGTGGGGTCAGATACGCAGTATTTT. The full variable domain, rest sourced from reference TRBV5-6 and TRBJ2-3, is DAGVTQSPTHLIKTRGQQVTLRCSPKSGHDTVSWYQQALGQGPQFIFQYYEEEERQRGNFPDRFSGHQFPNYSSELNVNALLLGDSALYLCASSLVGSDTQYFGPGTRLTVL.

The chain joins TRBV12-2 to TRBJ1-1; the table gives TRBD1 as D, unverified against the DNA. TRBV12-2 is noted as a pseudogene. The CDR3 totals 13 residues. CDR3 region: CASKDSMNTEAFF. Written as DNA, the CDR3 is TGTGCAAGCAAGGACAGCATGAACACTGAAGCTTTCTTT.